Included here is one T cell receptor (beta chain) sequence, with context. Its antigen is still unknown. The record has no base qualities; no much larger clone is one base away. This specimen belongs to a study of shared clonotypes between healthy human individuals (dated by TCRdb to between 2020 and 2021). Looking at the study overall: Two women and a few men aged 18 to 49 years were included in the cohort. Different laboratories and diverse techniques were used to prepare libraries and sequence TCR repertoires, to increase sequencing depth and limit assay-specific biases. Per donor, leukapheresis produced somewhere between about 0.9 and 9 billion PBMCs. To estimate repertoire size and how much clonotype sharing occurs between individuals, the study deeply sequenced the blood TCR repertoires of about five healthy adults.

The donors were healthy, HIV-negative adults who had no recently reported acute infections or vaccinations. Every donor was a Caucasian adult living in Nashville, Tennessee, USA. For unsorted samples, some 87 million PBMCs were counted, and genomic DNA was extracted using the QIAamp DNA Blood Mini kit. Blood was obtained by leukapheresis, after which PBMCs were separated by Ficoll-Histopaque density gradient centrifugation and cryopreserved in liquid nitrogen vapor phase. Using the deep immunoSEQ assay, multiplex PCR amplified TCR CDR3 regions from genomic DNA. Extracted genomic DNA from each cell subset was distributed evenly across all wells of several immunoSEQ 96-well plates, and each plate was treated as a replicate. For unsorted PBMC, around 310 ng of genomic DNA, equivalent to around 30,000 T cell genomes, went into each replicate PCR. Ten immunoSEQ deep assay plates were used to sequence the unsorted PBMC genomic DNA. Purified libraries were quantified with a Qubit 3.0 fluorometer, sized on a Bioanalyzer 2100, and re-quantified with the KAPA Library Quantification kit. Every immunoSEQ 96-well plate was sequenced on a separate single-read 150-cycle Illumina NextSeq 550 flow cell. Regarding the original processing steps: Because only junctional sequences without quality scores were contained in the immunoSEQ output, filtering matching that applied to full-length reads could not be performed. To assign V/J genes and CDR3, sequences were annotated using PyIR, a Python wrapper for IgBLAST v1.9, with IMGT germline references. Any read was removed if the V/J assignment was weak (E-value above 1e-6), the CDR3 was missing, or the read contained stop codons, out-of-frame junctions, or ambiguous translated residues. V3J clonotypes were defined as sequences sharing an identical inferred V gene, J gene, and CDR3 amino acid sequence. Percentage overlap between repertoires was computed as shared unique clonotypes divided by the size of the smaller repertoire. Richness of each repertoire was evaluated using RTK rarefaction, the Chao1 estimator, and Recon v2.1 estimates of unobserved clonotypes. The source is immuneACCESS, and TCRdb retained only in-frame sequences with V and J called. Part of the clones is not carried over; for the studies checked, unresolved V genes explain less than half of this, and the remainder is unexplained. The DNA was the basis for D and trimming; V, J and clone size are from that table. The table for this sample lists about 470,000 clones; roughly 83% of them were counted only once. The top ten clones comprise about 13% of the sample.

CDR1 and CDR2 are drawn from the germline V gene (reference sequence): GTSNPN, SVGIG. The CDR3 runs 15 residues from the cysteine to the phenylalanine. Only the CDR3 part of the read is kept: 45 bases, read in frame from the first base. V loses 0 bases at its end and J loses 3 bases; junction bases beyond the gene matches: 8. The study at large found these results: The genetic and exposure-history diversity represented was limited by the small number of donors. Sampling was limited to blood, and TCR repertoires in tissue likely differ from TCR repertoires in blood. Based on pairwise subsampling, the degree of clonotype sharing among donors was expected to be affected by sequencing depth.

The sequencing sample was made of PBMCs. This clonotype originated in a woman in her thirties or forties in good health. Some clones in this sample may be carry-over from other donors' samples. The chain uses TRBV30 and TRBJ2-7, and 7 bases in between align with TRBD1. The CDR3 sequence is CAWSVQGGFYYEQYF. The bases read TGTGCCTGGAGTGTACAAGGGGGCTTCTACTACGAGCAGTACTTC.